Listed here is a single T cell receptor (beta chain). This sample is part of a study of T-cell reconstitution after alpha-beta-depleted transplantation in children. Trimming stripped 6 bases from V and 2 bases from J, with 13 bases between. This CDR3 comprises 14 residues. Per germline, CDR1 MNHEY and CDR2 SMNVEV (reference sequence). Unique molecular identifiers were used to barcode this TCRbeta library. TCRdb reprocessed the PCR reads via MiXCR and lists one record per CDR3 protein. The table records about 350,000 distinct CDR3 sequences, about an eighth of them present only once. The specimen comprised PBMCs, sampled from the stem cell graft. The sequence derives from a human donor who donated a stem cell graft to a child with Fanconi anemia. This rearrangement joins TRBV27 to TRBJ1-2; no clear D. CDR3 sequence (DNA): TGTGCCAGCAGCGAACACCGGCGAAACTATGGCTACACCTTC. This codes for CASSEHRRNYGYTF.